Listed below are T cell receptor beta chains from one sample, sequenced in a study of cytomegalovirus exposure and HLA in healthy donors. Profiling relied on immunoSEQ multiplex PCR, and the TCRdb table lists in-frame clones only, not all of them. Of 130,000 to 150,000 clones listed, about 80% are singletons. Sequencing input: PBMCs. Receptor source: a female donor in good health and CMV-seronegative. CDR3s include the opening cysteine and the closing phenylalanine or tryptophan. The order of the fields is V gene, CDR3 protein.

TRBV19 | CASSMRGGGDQPQHF
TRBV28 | CASSSTGVGETQYF
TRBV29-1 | CSVEGRLAGGQVYNEQFF
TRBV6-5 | CASRGQGARGYTF
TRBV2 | CASSKLERTKDGNTIYF
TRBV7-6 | CASSLALDTSGSNEQFF
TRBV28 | CASPPQGENTEAFF
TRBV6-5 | CASGRGMPDSPLHF
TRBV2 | CASSEPAGGTDTQYF
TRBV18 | CASSPWTSGYNEQFF
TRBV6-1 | CASGYPGEYF
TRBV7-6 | CASRPGQGVFGELFF
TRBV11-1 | CASSPWRGSSYNEQFF
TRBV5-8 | CASSLGGSGINSPLHF
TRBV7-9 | CSSSPASTGYEQYF
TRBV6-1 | CASSEGPLANTDTQYF
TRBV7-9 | CASILSAGTEAFF
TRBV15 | CATSARGEPLHF
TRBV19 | CASKEVNRLGQPQHF
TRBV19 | CASKTGYNEQFF
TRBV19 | CASSIGLAGGKETQYF
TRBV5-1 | CASRGSGTGNEKLFF